This TCR beta chain was identified during a study of T cell clonotyping in hematopoietic cell transplantation. Regarding the study as a whole: Higher Inverse Simpson Index values in graft donor and pretransplant recipient predicted broader posttransplant TCR diversity. CD4 and CD8 repertoire contributions could not be separated without sorting. Recipient TCR diversity dropped after transplant; expanded clonotypes rose from day 30 to 180.

The data were produced by immunoSEQ multiplex PCR, yet TCRdb's version contains in-frame clones alone and is incomplete. The top ten hold 33% of the sample, which has about 2,500 clones, around 80% seen once. Comment on this clone: Its antigen is undetermined.

The CDR3 sequence is 14 residues long. This clonotype was obtained from a male patient aged 55 to 69 who had an allogeneic stem cell transplant, so T cells may come from the graft donor. Some clones in this sample may be carry-over from other donors' samples. This chain joins TRBV21-1 and TRBJ1-2. TRBV21-1 has pseudogene status. The source was peripheral blood mononuclear cells, collected 180 days after allogeneic stem cell transplant. The DNA for the CDR3 is TGTGCCAAGGAGGCAGATTCAGCTAACTATGGCTACACCTTC. Its protein product is CAKEADSANYGYTF.